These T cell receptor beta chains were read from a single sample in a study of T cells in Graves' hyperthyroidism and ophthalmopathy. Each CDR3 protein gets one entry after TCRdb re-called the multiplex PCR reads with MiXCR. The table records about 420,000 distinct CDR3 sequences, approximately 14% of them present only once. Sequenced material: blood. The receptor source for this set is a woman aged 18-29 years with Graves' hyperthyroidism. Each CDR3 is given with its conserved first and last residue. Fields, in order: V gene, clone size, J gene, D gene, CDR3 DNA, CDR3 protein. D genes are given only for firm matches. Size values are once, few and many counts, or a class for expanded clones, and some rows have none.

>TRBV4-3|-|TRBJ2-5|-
TGCGCCAGCAGCCAAGAATACGGATCGGAGTCAGGTCAAGAGACCCAGTACTTC
CASSQEYGSESGQETQYF
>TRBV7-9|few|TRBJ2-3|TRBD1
TGTGCCAGCAGCTTAACACCGGGACAGCGCACAGATACGCAGTATTTT
CASSLTPGQRTDTQYF
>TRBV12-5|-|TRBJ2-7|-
TGTGCTAGTGGTTTGTGCCCCGAGTGGGTGAGCTCCTACGAGCAGTACTTC
CASGLCPEWVSSYEQYF
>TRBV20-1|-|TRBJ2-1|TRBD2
TGCAGTGCGGAGCTAGCGGGAGATAATGAGCAGTTCTTC
CSAELAGDNEQFF
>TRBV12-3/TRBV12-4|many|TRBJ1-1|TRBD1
TGTGCCAGCAGTTTGAGTCCGGGACAGGGGATGAGCACTGAAGCTTTCTTT
CASSLSPGQGMSTEAFF
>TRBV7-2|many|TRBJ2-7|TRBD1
TGTGCCAGCAGAATCGGTCATCAGGGGGTCTACGAGCAGTACTTC
CASRIGHQGVYEQYF
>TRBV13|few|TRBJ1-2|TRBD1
TGTGCCAGCAGCGTGCGACAGGGAGTAAAGTATGGCTACACCTTC
CASSVRQGVKYGYTF
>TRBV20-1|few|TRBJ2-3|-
TGCAGTGCTAGAGATTTTGGGCCGTACGATACGCAGTATTTT
CSARDFGPYDTQYF
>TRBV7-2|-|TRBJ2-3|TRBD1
TGTGCCAGCAGCGTGGACAGGGTTAAAGATACGCAGTATTTT
CASSVDRVKDTQYF
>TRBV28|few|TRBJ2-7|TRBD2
TGTGCCAGCAGTCCGTCTGTATGGGGCGGGAGGACCTACGAGCAGTACTTC
CASSPSVWGGRTYEQYF
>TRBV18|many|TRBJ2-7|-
TGTGCCAGCTCACGACCAGGGGACGGGGAAGAGCAGTACTTC
CASSRPGDGEEQYF
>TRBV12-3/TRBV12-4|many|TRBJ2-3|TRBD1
TGTGCCAGCAGCCGAAGGACAGGAGGCACAGATACGCAGTATTTT
CASSRRTGGTDTQYF
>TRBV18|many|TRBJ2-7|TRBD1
TGTGCCAGCTCACGGCCCACAGGGGGCTACGAGCAGTACTTC
CASSRPTGGYEQYF
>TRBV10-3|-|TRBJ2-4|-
TGTGCCATCAGTGGGGGATTGGGGGGCCCCCCTTTAGCCAAAAACATTCAGTACTTC
CAISGGLGGPPLAKNIQYF
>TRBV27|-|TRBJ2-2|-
TGTGCCAGCAGCTCTTACAGGTCTTCCGGGGAGCTGTTTTTT
CASSSYRSSGELFF
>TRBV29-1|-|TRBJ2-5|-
TGCAGCGTTGGGGGGAAAGAGACCCAGTACTTC
CSVGGKETQYF
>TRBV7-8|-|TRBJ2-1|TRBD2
TGTGCCAGCAGCTCTACGGGGGGAAGATACAATGAGCAGTTCTTC
CASSSTGGRYNEQFF
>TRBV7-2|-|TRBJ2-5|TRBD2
TGTGCCAGCAGCCCCAGCGGGGAGCAAGAGACCCAGTACTTC
CASSPSGEQETQYF
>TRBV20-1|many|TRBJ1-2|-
TGCAGCTCAGACGAACGGGGGGCGCGGGGCTACACCTTC
CSSDERGARGYTF
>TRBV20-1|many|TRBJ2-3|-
TGCAGTGCTAGCCGCCCAAGCGGACAAGATACGCAGTATTTT
CSASRPSGQDTQYF
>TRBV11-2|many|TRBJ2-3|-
TGTGCCAGCAGTTCTGACTCACACCTTGGAAATACGCAGTATTTT
CASSSDSHLGNTQYF
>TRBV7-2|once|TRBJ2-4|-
TGTGCCAGCAGCCCTACAGGGTTGGACATTCAGTACTTC
CASSPTGLDIQYF
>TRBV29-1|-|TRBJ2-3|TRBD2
TGCAGCTCCATCCCTAGCGGGAGAACAGATACGCAGTATTTT
CSSIPSGRTDTQYF
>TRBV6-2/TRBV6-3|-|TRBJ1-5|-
TGTGCCAGCAGTTACTTGCAGGTCAATCAGCCCCAGCATTTT
CASSYLQVNQPQHF
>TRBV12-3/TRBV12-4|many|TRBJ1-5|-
TGTGCCAGCAGTTTACGGGGAAGCAGGGATCAGCCCCAGCATTTT
CASSLRGSRDQPQHF
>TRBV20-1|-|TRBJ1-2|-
TGCAGTGCTAGGGTCAGAAGTTATGGCTACACCTTC
CSARVRSYGYTF
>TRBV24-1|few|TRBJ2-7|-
TGTGCCACGGCCGGGACACCTGACGACGAGCAGTACTTC
CATAGTPDDEQYF
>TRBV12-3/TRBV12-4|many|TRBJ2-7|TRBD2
TGTGCCAGCAGTTTTAGTCGGGCTAGCGGGGGAAAAAACTACGAGCAGTACTTC
CASSFSRASGGKNYEQYF
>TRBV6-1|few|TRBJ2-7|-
TGTGCCAGCAGTTCCCCCCGGCGATTCTCCTACGAGCAGTACTTC
CASSSPRRFSYEQYF
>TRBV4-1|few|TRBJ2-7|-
TGCGCCAGCAGCCAAGTGCAGGGCGAGCAGTACTTC
CASSQVQGEQYF
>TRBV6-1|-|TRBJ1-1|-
TGTGCCAGCCGTCGGGGTCCAACCGGGGCTTTCTTT
CASRRGPTGAFF
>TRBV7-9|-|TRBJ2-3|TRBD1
TGTGCCACCCCACCGGGACAGATGGGTCCAGATACGCAGTATTTT
CATPPGQMGPDTQYF
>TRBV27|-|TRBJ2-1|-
TGTGCCGGCAGTTTTACGCCTCAGTATGAGCAGTTCTTC
CAGSFTPQYEQFF
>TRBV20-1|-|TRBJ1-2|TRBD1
TGCAGTGCTACCGGACAGGGTCTCGTGGGGGGCTACACCTTC
CSATGQGLVGGYTF
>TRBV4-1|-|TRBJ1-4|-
TGCGCCAGCAGCCAAGATCCGGGGGGGGCTAATGAAAAACTGTTTTTT
CASSQDPGGANEKLFF
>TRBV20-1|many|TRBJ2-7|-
TGCAGTGCTAATAGAGGGGGGGGGTTCTACGAGCAGTACTTC
CSANRGGGFYEQYF
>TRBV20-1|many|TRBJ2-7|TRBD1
TGCAGTGCAACCGGACAGGACTCCTACGAGCAGTACTTC
CSATGQDSYEQYF
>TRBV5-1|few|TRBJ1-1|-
TGCGCCAGCAGCCGACAAGGGGAAAATGAAGCTTTCTTT
CASSRQGENEAFF